This TCR beta chain was sequenced in a study of shared clonotypes between healthy human individuals. Naive CD8 cells lacked CD45RO and underwent positive selection for CCR7, leaving out terminally differentiated effector memory CD45RA+ cells. This CDR3 is 17 amino acids long. Germline CDR1 is SGHVS and CDR2 is FQNEAQ. Losses at the gene ends were 5 bases for V and 2 bases for J; bases not matched to a gene: 8. Data came from immunoSEQ multiplex PCR; TCRdb stores just in-frame clones and leaves some out. Of about 1,900,000 clones in the sample, roughly 94% were seen once. The origin of this receptor is a man younger than 35 in good health. Sequences were obtained from naive CD8+ T cells sorted from blood. The chain links TRBV7-8 to TRBJ2-7; the match to TRBD2 covers 14 bases. The CDR3 DNA sequence: TGTGCCAGCAGCCCGACTAGCGGGAGGGCTCAAGCCTACGAGCAGTACTTC. Translating gives CASSPTSGRAQAYEQYF. Filled out from reference TRBV7-8 and TRBJ2-7, the complete variable domain reads GAGVSQSPRYKVAKRGQDVALRCDPISGHVSLFWYQQALGQGPEFLTYFQNEAQLDKSGLPSDRFFAERPEGSVSTLKIQRTQQEDSAVYLCASSPTSGRAQAYEQYFGPGTRLTVT.